This record concerns one TCR beta chain sequence. Its matching antigen is unknown. It was healthy bone marrow donors who served as donors. Vbeta (60) and Jbeta (13) primers were used in the PCR. Method: immunoSEQ multiplex PCR; TCRdb's copy keeps in-frame clones and lacks some. The sample carries 170,000 or so clones, just over 75% recorded once. This record belongs to a study of cytomegalovirus exposure and HLA in healthy donors. Whole-study findings and limits: TCR beta sequences numbering around 15,000 were associated with HLA alleles at 0.05 false discovery rate in a later analysis. Reportedly, TCR beta sequences accurately predicted HLA-A and HLA-B alleles in most subjects.

This CDR3 comprises 13 residues. Germline V gives CDR1 LGHNA, CDR2 YNFKEQ. Trimming took 7 bases from V and 5 from J, leaving 14 bases between them. V gene TRBV4-2 combines with J gene TRBJ1-1, with a tentative D call TRBD1 (5 bases). The TCR was taken from a woman aged 55-70 years in good health and CMV-seropositive. Sequences were obtained from PBMCs. CDR3 amino acids: CASTLRGSTEAFF. The CDR3 nucleotides read TGTGCCAGCACACTGCGGGGGTCAACTGAAGCTTTCTTT.